These 5 T cell receptor beta chains came from one sample sequenced in a study of blood T cells in healthy people across ages. The use of a sample-barcoded 5' primer and a J-beta primer mix characterized a second PCR of about 7 to 12 cycles. TCRdb re-analysed the 5' RACE reads in MiXCR, keeping a single row per CDR3 protein. This repertoire shows about 680,000 distinct CDR3 sequences, about 52% found once; its top ten account for roughly 30%. Input material: blood. These receptors all come from a woman aged 60-75 years in good health.

This clonotype was counted only a few times. The chain carries TRBV5-1 and TRBJ2-7, with D possibly called TRBD1 or TRBD2 (7 bases each). Germline values: CDR1 SGHRS, CDR2 YFSETQ. V dropped 4 bases and J dropped 2 bases, with 16 bases sitting between them. This CDR3 comprises 15 residues. CDR3 DNA sequence: TGCGCCAGCAGCCCAAGACAGGGAGGGCCCTACGAGCAGTACTTC. Its protein product is CASSPRQGGPYEQYF.

This clonotype was seen more than once but under ten times. The chain recombines TRBV10-3 with TRBJ1-6, with 9 bases fitting TRBD1. CDR1 ENHRY and CDR2 SYGVKD come from the germline V gene. CDR3 size: 15 residues. Trimming at V came to 2 bases and at J to 9 bases, leaving 5 bases not matched to a gene. The CDR3 here is CAISEGGQGSSPLHF. The CDR3 DNA follows: TGTGCCATCAGTGAGGGGGGACAGGGAAGTTCACCCCTCCACTTT.

The table lists this clonotype with many counts. The rearrangement links TRBV29-1 to TRBJ2-7; TRBD2 aligns across 7 bases. The CDR3 is 12 residues long. CDR1 is SQVTM, CDR2 ANQGSEA, per germline. Trimming took 4 bases from V and 5 from J; bases not matched to a gene: 5. CDR3 nucleotide sequence: TGCAGCGTTGGACCAGGGAGGGACGAGCAGTACTTC. It translates to CSVGPGRDEQYF.

This chain connects TRBV18 to TRBJ1-4; tentative D call: TRBD1 (5 bases). CDR1 is KGHSH, CDR2 LQKENI, per germline. V lost 0 bases and J 7 bases, leaving 15 bases between the germline ends. The CDR3 contains 16 residues. Here the CDR3 reads CASSPPVTGVGEKLFF. CDR3 bases: TGTGCCAGCTCACCACCCGTGACGGGGGTTGGTGAAAAACTGTTTTTT.

This clonotype was detected only once. The chain carries TRBV12-3 or TRBV12-4 and TRBJ1-1, with a tentative D call TRBD1 (6 bases). The length of the CDR3 is 15 residues. Trimming took off 4 bases at V and 5 bases at J, with 17 bases between the two ends. CDR3 coding DNA: TGTGCCAGCAGTTCCCCGACAGGATATGATACTGAAGCTTTCTTT. Protein product: CASSSPTGYDTEAFF.